A single sample is the source of the 4 T cell receptor beta chains below, sequenced in a study of beta chain features in type 1 diabetes. Study-wide results and limits: Among patients with Type 1 diabetes, TCRB CDR3s were moderately but significantly shorter in every one of the four CD4+ subsets.

The antigens for these receptors are not known. The investigators reverse transcribed all of the isolated RNA, so they sequenced expressed TCRB transcripts. This table comes from immunoSEQ multiplex PCR, and its TCRdb copy is limited to in-frame clones, with some not included. Of fewer than 350,000 clones listed, approximately 16% were seen once; the top ten hold more than 0.015%. The sequenced sample consisted of naive CD4+ T cells from blood. Receptors were obtained from a man between 18 and 29 years old with type 1 diabetes.

This clone was recorded a few times. CDR3 loop: CASSRAWETQYF. The CDR3 bases are TGTGCCAGCAGCCGGGCTTGGGAGACCCAGTACTTC. The rearrangement uses TRBV14 and TRBJ2-5, with D unresolved. Germline values: CDR1 SGHDN, CDR2 FVKESK. V dropped 4 bases and J dropped 5 bases, with 8 bases sitting between them. The CDR3 runs 12 residues.

There are a few counts of this clone. This chain joins TRBV2 and TRBJ2-5; D might be TRBD2 (5 bases). The CDR3 covers 14 residues. Looked up from germline, CDR1 is SNHLY and CDR2 is FYNNEI. Trimming stripped 2 bases from V and 5 bases from J, with 12 bases between. The CDR3 reads CASSERQPGETQYF. DNA of the CDR3: TGTGCCAGCAGTGAAAGGCAGCCGGGGGAGACCCAGTACTTC.

In the case of this clone: Other DNA sequences in this specimen translate into the identical CDR3. This rearrangement joins TRBV7-2 to TRBJ2-5, with 7 bases that match TRBD1. Germline V gene sequence: CDR1 SGHTA, CDR2 FQGNSA. The CDR3 has 13 amino acids. The V and J ends lost 2 bases and 4 bases, in that order; junction bases with no gene match: 1. The CDR3: CASSLRGPETQYF. For the CDR3, the DNA is TGTGCCAGCAGCTTAAGGGGGCCAGAGACCCAGTACTTC.

This clone was seen more than once but under ten times. The chain recombines TRBV29-1 with TRBJ1-2; 8 bases agree with TRBD1. The J segment lost 5 bases and the V segment lost 5 bases, leaving 7 bases of the junction unmatched. Germline loops: CDR1 SQVTM, CDR2 ANQGSEA. The CDR3 length is 13 residues. In DNA, the CDR3 is TGCAGCGTTTCCGCCGGGACAGGATATGGCTACACCTTC. Protein sequence: CSVSAGTGYGYTF.